The TCR beta chain described here comes from a study of human T cells and chemical hapten exposure. CDR1 is SGHDT and CDR2 is YYEEEE in the germline V gene. This CDR3 is 15 amino acids long. Trimming took off 0 bases at V and 7 bases at J, with 11 bases between the two ends. TCRdb redid the calling of the RACE reads with MiXCR, one entry per CDR3 protein. Among tens of thousands of distinct CDR3 sequences listed, 8% to 10% were seen once. This clonotype has at least ten counts. The sample's time point: pre-sensitization, week 0. Treatment of the sample: therapeutic diphenylcyclopropenone sensitization with weekly scalp DPC.

The chain uses TRBV5-6 and TRBJ1-6; no firm D call. The sample in question was whole blood, obtained in connection with sensitization to the hapten diphenylcyclopropenone (DPC). The TCR sequence derives from a middle-aged woman with alopecia areata. Some clones in this sample may be carry-over from other donors' samples. The CDR3 region has the DNA TGTGCCAGCAGCTTGGATCCAGGACTCAATTCACCCCTCCACTTT. Residues: CASSLDPGLNSPLHF.